These T cell receptor beta chains were read from a single sample in a study of T cells after yellow fever vaccination. TCRdb re-derived calls from the 5' RACE reads in MiXCR, one entry per CDR3 protein. The table lists fewer than 450,000 distinct CDR3 sequences, around a tenth of them singletons. This specimen was PBMCs, taken on the day of the first yellow fever vaccination. All receptors derive from a man aged 18-30 years who received the YFV17D yellow fever vaccine. Both conserved end residues are part of each CDR3. Fields, in order: V gene, J gene, CDR3 protein.

V gene: TRBV7-9; J gene: TRBJ2-1; CDR3 protein: CASSFPAGTEQFF
V gene: TRBV5-1; J gene: TRBJ1-4; CDR3 protein: CASSLAGAEKLFF
V gene: TRBV6-1; J gene: TRBJ1-1; CDR3 protein: CASRKFSGYRMNTEAFF
V gene: TRBV10-3; J gene: TRBJ2-3; CDR3 protein: CAISESKVARGGTDTQYF
V gene: TRBV15; J gene: TRBJ1-2; CDR3 protein: CATARAEANYGYTF
V gene: TRBV9; J gene: TRBJ2-1; CDR3 protein: CASAKDRGSYNEQFF
V gene: TRBV5-1; J gene: TRBJ1-5; CDR3 protein: CASSLGQENQPQHF
V gene: TRBV20-1; J gene: TRBJ2-5; CDR3 protein: CSAKLAGTETQYF
V gene: TRBV6-1; J gene: TRBJ1-2; CDR3 protein: CASSLTFANYGYTF
V gene: TRBV18; J gene: TRBJ2-6; CDR3 protein: CASSPGEWGKASGANVLTF
V gene: TRBV7-3; J gene: TRBJ2-2; CDR3 protein: CASSLTTSRSTGELFF
V gene: TRBV7-2; J gene: TRBJ2-5; CDR3 protein: CASSQRQTQYF
V gene: TRBV9; J gene: TRBJ2-7; CDR3 protein: CASSARTGSSYEQYF
V gene: TRBV4-3; J gene: TRBJ1-1; CDR3 protein: CASSQDLLGQWSTEAFF
V gene: TRBV10-1; J gene: TRBJ2-1; CDR3 protein: CASSYGGNNEQFF
V gene: TRBV9; J gene: TRBJ1-3; CDR3 protein: CASSAGQGSSGNTIYF
V gene: TRBV11-1; J gene: TRBJ2-3; CDR3 protein: CASSLAGSGMAPLDTQYF
V gene: TRBV29-1; J gene: TRBJ1-1; CDR3 protein: CSVPTARTENTEAFF
V gene: TRBV18; J gene: TRBJ2-3; CDR3 protein: CASSPTVSGGRTQYF
V gene: TRBV11-2; J gene: TRBJ2-7; CDR3 protein: CASSSETSGGPTYEQYF
V gene: TRBV6-1; J gene: TRBJ1-3; CDR3 protein: CASRDGTYGNTIYF
V gene: TRBV21-1; J gene: TRBJ1-1; CDR3 protein: CASSKEAGRGGTEAFF
V gene: TRBV30; J gene: TRBJ1-1; CDR3 protein: CAWDGIQSGAFF
V gene: TRBV5-6; J gene: TRBJ1-5; CDR3 protein: CASSLERVGNQPQHF
V gene: TRBV15; J gene: TRBJ2-7; CDR3 protein: CATSREYLGTGNHEQYF
V gene: TRBV5-1; J gene: TRBJ2-7; CDR3 protein: CASSTFDRAYEQYF
V gene: TRBV9; J gene: TRBJ1-1; CDR3 protein: CASSVVPGRTRDTEAFF
V gene: TRBV7-2; J gene: TRBJ2-5; CDR3 protein: CASSQRAASSRETQYF
V gene: TRBV11-2; J gene: TRBJ2-3; CDR3 protein: CASSFSSGTTDTQNF
V gene: TRBV9; J gene: TRBJ2-7; CDR3 protein: CASSVTTSGSYEQYF
V gene: TRBV7-2; J gene: TRBJ2-1; CDR3 protein: CASTPTSGGVTNEQFF
V gene: TRBV7-6; J gene: TRBJ2-1; CDR3 protein: CASSLWSGGPNEQFF
V gene: TRBV5-4; J gene: TRBJ2-2; CDR3 protein: CASSLDPGTSGGFDGELFF
V gene: TRBV7-9; J gene: TRBJ2-1; CDR3 protein: CASSGMGNEQFF
V gene: TRBV15; J gene: TRBJ1-3; CDR3 protein: CATSTGSGDTIYF
V gene: TRBV4-2; J gene: TRBJ2-5; CDR3 protein: CASSLWDSLQETQYF
V gene: TRBV25-1; J gene: TRBJ1-2; CDR3 protein: CASSVALGYTF
V gene: TRBV12-3/TRBV12-4; J gene: TRBJ2-5; CDR3 protein: CASSSGTGGGTQYF
V gene: TRBV27; J gene: TRBJ2-1; CDR3 protein: CASSSNDNEQFF
V gene: TRBV29-1; J gene: TRBJ1-6; CDR3 protein: CSARTGSYGSPLHF